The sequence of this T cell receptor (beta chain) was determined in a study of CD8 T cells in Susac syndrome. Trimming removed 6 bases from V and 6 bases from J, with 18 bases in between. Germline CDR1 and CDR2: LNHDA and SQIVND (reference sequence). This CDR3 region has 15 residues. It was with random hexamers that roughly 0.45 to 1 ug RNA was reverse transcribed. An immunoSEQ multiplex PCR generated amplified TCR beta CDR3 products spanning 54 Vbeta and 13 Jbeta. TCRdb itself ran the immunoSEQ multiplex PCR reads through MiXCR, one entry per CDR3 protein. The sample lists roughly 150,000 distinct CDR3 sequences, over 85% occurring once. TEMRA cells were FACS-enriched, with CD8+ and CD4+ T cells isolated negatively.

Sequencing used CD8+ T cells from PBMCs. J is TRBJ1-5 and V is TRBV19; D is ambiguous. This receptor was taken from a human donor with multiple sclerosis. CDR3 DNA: TGTGCCAGTAGGCCCCTTCGGGATTTAGGTCAGCCCCAGCATTTT. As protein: CASRPLRDLGQPQHF.